The entry that follows covers one T cell receptor beta chain sequence. This clone was recorded once. This clone's antigen is unknown. No much larger clone is present one base from it, and per-base qualities are unavailable. Library preparation was by the immunoSEQ multiplex PCR assay. TCRdb took over this immuneACCESS table, retaining in-frame rearrangements with V and J assigned. Such tables are incomplete; in checked studies, under half of the missing clones stem from an unresolved V gene, and the remainder is unexplained. The sample profile shows some 150,000 clones; approximately 94% of them were found once. Around 15% of the sample lies in the top ten. The data stem from a study of control samples from healthy donors and cancer patients (dated by TCRdb to the early 2020s). The sample was PBMCs. The clonotype was recovered from a man between 60 and 70 years old with colorectal cancer.

The CDR3 has the sequence CASSYRPFEPDSPLHF. The nucleotides read TGTGCCAGCAGTTACCGACCCTTTGAACCTGATTCACCCCTCCACTTT. The V and J segments used are TRBV6-5 and TRBJ1-6; no D gene is confidently identified. Relative to germline, V is 2 bases shorter and J is 8 bases shorter, with 16 bases between their ends. The CDR3 numbers 16 residues from cysteine through phenylalanine. This entry keeps only the CDR3 DNA: 48 bases, framed from base 1. According to the germline V gene, CDR1 reads MNHEY and CDR2 reads SVGAGI.